This paragraph reports one T cell receptor beta chain. What it binds is not known. These data are taken from a study of OX40 agonist ivuxolimab in advanced cancers. The CDR3 is 13 residues long. The V and J ends lost 6 bases and 3 bases respectively, with 12 bases between them. Germline V gene lookup returns CDR1 MNHEY and CDR2 SVGAGI. Repertoires were generated with immunoSEQ multiplex PCR, while TCRdb's copy carries only in-frame clones and drops some. The repertoire consists of about 69,000 clones, with roughly nine tenths occurring once and the leading ten covering 5.5% to 8%. Findings and caveats of the study: Among the least clonally expanded were partial responders at 0.1-3.0 mg/kg.

The sample here was CD4+ or CD8+ T cells sorted from blood, taken in a trial of the OX40 agonist ivuxolimab. The sequence was collected from an adult with an advanced solid tumor such as melanoma, head and neck, liver or kidney cancer. The chain combines TRBV6-5 with TRBJ2-7, with D possibly TRBD1 on 6 matching bases. In DNA, the CDR3 is TGTGCCAGCAGCTACAGGGAGTTCTACGAGCAGTACTTC. It is translated as CASSYREFYEQYF.